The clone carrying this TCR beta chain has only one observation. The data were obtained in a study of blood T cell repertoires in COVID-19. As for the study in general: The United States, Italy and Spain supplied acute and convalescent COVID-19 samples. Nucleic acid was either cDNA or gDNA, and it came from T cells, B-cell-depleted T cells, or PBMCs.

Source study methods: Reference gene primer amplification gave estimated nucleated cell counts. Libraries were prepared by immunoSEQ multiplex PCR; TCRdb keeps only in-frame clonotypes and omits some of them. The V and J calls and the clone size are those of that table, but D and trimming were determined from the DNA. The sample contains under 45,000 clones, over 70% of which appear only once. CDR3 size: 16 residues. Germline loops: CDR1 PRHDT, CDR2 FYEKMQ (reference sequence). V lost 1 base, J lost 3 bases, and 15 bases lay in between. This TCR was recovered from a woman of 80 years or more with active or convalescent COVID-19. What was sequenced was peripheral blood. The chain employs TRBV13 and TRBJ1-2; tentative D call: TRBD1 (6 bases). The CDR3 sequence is CASSLEVTGFHYGYTF. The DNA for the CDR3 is TGTGCCAGCAGCTTAGAGGTGACAGGTTTCCACTATGGCTACACCTTC.